Presented here are 20 T cell receptor beta chains from one specimen sequenced in a study of graft-versus-host responses after intestinal transplantation. Generated by immunoSEQ multiplex PCR, the TCRdb table keeps only in-frame clones and is missing some. Altogether around 13,000 clones are present, about 86% being singletons, with the ten largest covering approximately 46%. The sample consisted of PBMCs, taken approximately 120 days after transplant. These receptors were collected from a human patient who received an intestinal transplant, so some T cells may come from the graft donor.

The rearrangement uses TRBV4-2 and TRBJ1-5; D not certain. CDR3 length: 15 residues. V gave up 0 bases and J gave up 2 bases, with 8 bases separating them. Germline V gives CDR1 LGHNA, CDR2 YNFKEQ. CDR3 loop: CASSQEFSGNQPQHF. CDR3 coding DNA: TGTGCCAGCAGCCAAGAGTTTTCGGGCAATCAGCCCCAGCATTTT.

The chain employs TRBV6-5 and TRBJ2-3; 9 positions match TRBD1. CDR3 length equals 15 residues. Germline V gives CDR1 MNHEY, CDR2 SVGAGI. V dropped 0 bases and J dropped 5; count of bases not matched to a gene: 3. The CDR3 bases are TGTGCCAGCAGTTACTCGACAGGGGGAATAGATACGCAGTATTTT. Protein sequence: CASSYSTGGIDTQYF.

The rearrangement uses TRBV2 and TRBJ2-3; D uncertain. The CDR3 is made up of 12 amino acids. Trimming removed 7 bases from V and 0 bases from J, with 5 bases in between. Germline V gives CDR1 SNHLY, CDR2 FYNNEI. CDR3 in amino acids: CASKLSTDTQYF. The CDR3 bases are TGTGCCAGCAAGCTTAGCACAGATACGCAGTATTTT.

The chain employs TRBV19 and TRBJ1-1; 7 bases agree with TRBD1. Per the germline V gene, CDR1 is LNHDA and CDR2 is SQIVND (reference sequence). This CDR3 spans 12 amino acids. J gave up 1 base and V 11 bases, and 4 bases lay outside the gene matches. CDR3 amino acids: CAGYRGNTEAFF. DNA for the CDR3: TGTGCCGGATACAGGGGGAACACTGAAGCTTTCTTT.

This clone was observed a handful of times. CDR3 residues: CASETSGSSPHEQYF. CDR3 nucleotide sequence: TGTGCCAGCGAGACTAGCGGGAGCTCTCCCCACGAGCAGTACTTC. The V gene is TRBV6-1, the J gene TRBJ2-7, with 12 bases aligning to TRBD2. Germline loops: CDR1 MNHNS, CDR2 SASEGT. J gave up 5 bases and V 8 bases, and 10 bases lay outside the gene matches. The CDR3 runs to 15 residues.

The chain couples TRBV30 to TRBJ1-2; D is uncertain. This CDR3 has 11 residues. Trimming removed 0 bases from V and 7 bases from J, with 6 bases in between. Germline V gene lookup returns CDR1 GTSNPN and CDR2 SVGIG (reference sequence). The CDR3: CAWSVKAGYTF. In DNA form, the CDR3 reads TGTGCCTGGAGTGTAAAAGCTGGCTACACCTTC. Combining the CDR3 with reference TRBV30 and TRBJ1-2 gives the whole variable domain SQTIHQWPATLVQPVGSPLSLECTVEGTSNPNLYWYRQAAGRGLQLLFYSVGIGQISSEVPQNLSASRPQDRQFILSSKKLLLSDSGFYLCAWSVKAGYTFGSGTRLTVV.

The chain is built from TRBV29-1 and TRBJ2-5, with 9 bases aligning to TRBD2. In germline, CDR1 is SQVTM, CDR2 ANQGSEA. This CDR3 comprises 16 residues. With V trimmed by 6 bases and J by 5 bases, 16 bases remained unmatched. The CDR3 bases are TGCAGCGTCCGATCCAAGGGTTCCAGCGGGAGGGAGACCCAGTACTTC. Its translation is CSVRSKGSSGRETQYF. The whole variable domain, filled in from reference TRBV29-1 and TRBJ2-5, reads SAVISQKPSRDICQRGTSLTIQCQVDSQVTMMFWYRQQPGQSLTLIATANQGSEATYESGFVIDKFPISRPNLTFSTLTVSNMSPEDSSIYLCSVRSKGSSGRETQYFGPGTRLLVL.

V and J are TRBV4-1 and TRBJ1-5; the D gene is possibly TRBD1 (5 bases). This CDR3 is 14 amino acids long. CDR1 is MGHRA and CDR2 is YSYEKL in the germline V gene. V gave up 4 bases and J gave up 16 bases, with 23 bases separating them. CDR3 region: CASSLRLRGAPTHF. The CDR3 region has the DNA TGCGCCAGCAGCCTAAGACTGCGTGGGGCCCCGACCCATTTT.

The sample holds one count of this clone. Written as DNA, the CDR3 is TGCGCCAGCAGCTTGTCGGCCGGTAGCTCCTACGAGCAGTACTTC. Residues: CASSLSAGSSYEQYF. The rearrangement joins TRBV5-1 to TRBJ2-7; no reliable D call. V was pared by 1 base and J by 0 bases, with 11 bases between. The CDR3 has 15 residues. Germline assignment: CDR1 SGHRS and CDR2 YFSETQ.

The chain has TRBV13 and TRBJ2-1; a possible D gene is TRBD2 (6 bases). Trimming took 2 bases from V and 7 from J, leaving 15 bases between them. The CDR3 is 15 residues long. From germline, CDR1 is PRHDT and CDR2 FYEKMQ (reference sequence). The CDR3 region is CASSLPSGEYNEQFF. The CDR3 DNA follows: TGTGCCAGCAGCTTACCCTCGGGAGAGTATAATGAGCAGTTCTTC.

This clone was seen only a few times. Written as DNA, the CDR3 is TGTGCCAGTAGTATGGGCCAGGGCACAGATACGCAGTATTTT. This translates into CASSMGQGTDTQYF. V is TRBV19 and J is TRBJ2-3; D ambiguous. This CDR3 contains 14 residues. Germline V gives CDR1 LNHDA, CDR2 SQIVND (reference sequence). Between the trimmed V and J ends, which lost 3 bases and 1 base, there was a span of 8 bases.

This chain uses TRBV4-1 with TRBJ2-3, with TRBD2 matching over 16 bases. The V gene's germline CDR1 is MGHRA and CDR2 YSYEKL. Losses at the gene ends were 10 bases for V and 2 bases for J; bases not matched to a gene: 12. The CDR3 has 18 residues. The CDR3 DNA reads as TGCGCCACCTCTCCGGGACTAGCGGGAGGGCCGGTCACAGATACGCAGTATTTT. Amino acids: CATSPGLAGGPVTDTQYF.

The chain has TRBV19 and TRBJ2-1; 9 bases are a match to TRBD2. Germline loops: CDR1 LNHDA, CDR2 SQIVND (reference sequence). CDR3 length: 13 amino acids. V was clipped by 5 bases and J by 6 bases; unmatched bases: 2. Here the CDR3 DNA reads TGTGCCAGTAGTCCGGGACTAGCCAATGAGCAGTTCTTC. Its protein is CASSPGLANEQFF.

The chain recombines TRBV18 with TRBJ1-2; 8 bases align to TRBD1. V shed 3 bases and J 6 bases; nucleotides not matched to a gene: 3. The CDR3 extends over 13 amino acids. Per germline, CDR1 KGHSH and CDR2 LQKENI. The CDR3 sequence: CASSPGQGHGYTF. CDR3 in DNA: TGTGCCAGCTCACCCGGACAGGGTCATGGCTACACCTTC. The full variable domain, in which reference TRBV18 and TRBJ1-2 provide the parts outside the CDR3, is NAGVMQNPRHLVRRRGQEARLRCSPMKGHSHVYWYRQLPEEGLKFMVYLQKENIIDESGMPKERFSAEFPKEGPSILRIQQVVRGDSAAYFCASSPGQGHGYTFGSGTRLTVV.

The V and J genes are TRBV19 and TRBJ2-4; D is uncertain. The CDR3 is made up of 16 amino acids. Deletions cut 1 base from V and 3 bases from J, with 13 bases between. Per the germline V gene, CDR1 is LNHDA and CDR2 is SQIVND (reference sequence). The CDR3 is CASSIGADIFKNIQYF. The CDR3 DNA reads as TGTGCCAGTAGTATAGGGGCAGATATTTTCAAAAACATTCAGTACTTC.

The gene calls are TRBV11-2 and TRBJ2-1; TRBD2 agrees at 13 bases. Germline CDR1 reads SGHAT; CDR2 reads FQNNGV. CDR3 length equals 17 residues. With 5 bases clipped from V and 9 bases from J, the junction kept 13 bases outside the gene matches. Written as DNA, the CDR3 is TGTGCCAGCAGCACTAATAGACTAGCGGGAGGTGGGGGTGAGCAGTTCTTC. Translating it yields CASSTNRLAGGGGEQFF.

The chain joins TRBV7-2 to TRBJ1-4; 9 nucleotides match TRBD1. Germline CDR1 reads SGHTA; CDR2 reads FQGNSA. The CDR3 is 15 amino acids. J lost 0 bases, V lost 5 bases, and 1 base had no gene match. CDR3 sequence reads: CASSRDRATNEKLFF. CDR3 in DNA: TGTGCCAGCAGCCGGGACAGGGCAACTAATGAAAAACTGTTTTTT.

On this clone: The germline gene is not matched at one end of the junction; a read error may be the cause. The identical CDR3 is also encoded by other nucleotide sequences in the sample. The chain employs TRBV15 and TRBJ2-5; D could derive from TRBD1 or TRBD2 (6 bases each). CDR1 LNHNV and CDR2 YYDKDF come from the germline V gene (reference sequence). The CDR3 contains 12 residues. Here the CDR3 reads CATSMRGETQYF. DNA of the CDR3: TGTGCCACCAGCATGAGGGGGGAGACTCAGTACTTC. Full variable domain (outside the CDR3, taken from reference TRBV15 and TRBJ2-5): DAMVIQNPRYQVTQFGKPVTLSCSQTLNHNVMYWYQQKSSQAPKLLFHYYDKDFNNEADTPDNFQSRRPNTSFCFLDIRSPGLGDTAMYLCATSMRGETQYFGPGTRLLVL.

The rearrangement joins TRBV30 to TRBJ2-7; D unclear. The CDR3 loop spans 15 amino acids. Trimming took 0 bases from V and 0 from J, leaving 12 bases between them. Germline CDR1 and CDR2: GTSNPN and SVGIG (reference sequence). Here the CDR3 DNA reads TGTGCCTGGAGTGTTGGCTACAGCAGCTCCTACGAGCAGTACTTC. This gives the protein CAWSVGYSSSYEQYF.

This sequence joins TRBV5-1 and TRBJ2-5; D is unclear. The V and J ends lost 0 bases and 4 bases respectively, with 7 bases between them. The germline V gene has CDR1 SGHRS and CDR2 YFSETQ. The CDR3 consists of 13 residues. This chain's CDR3 is CASSLGGRETQYF. CDR3 sequence (DNA): TGCGCCAGCAGCTTGGGCGGCAGAGAGACCCAGTACTTC. The full variable domain, with the rest looked up from reference TRBV5-1 and TRBJ2-5, is KAGVTQTPRYLIKTRGQQVTLSCSPISGHRSVSWYQQTPGQGLQFLFEYFSETQRNKGNFPGRFSGRQFSNSRSEMNVSTLELGDSALYLCASSLGGRETQYFGPGTRLLVL.